Presented here are 5 T cell receptor beta chains from one specimen sequenced in a study of T cells in Graves' hyperthyroidism and ophthalmopathy. Regions amplified from RNA transcripts were the TCR beta CDR3 regions. Initially, a first-round RT-PCR of the TCR CDR3 employed the HTBI primer set. TCRdb re-derived calls from the multiplex PCR reads in MiXCR, one entry per CDR3 protein. The sample yields a few hundred thousand distinct CDR3 sequences, about 13% seen once. The sequencing input was blood. All receptors come from a woman between 18 and 29 years old with Graves' hyperthyroidism.

The table lists this clonotype with many counts. This chain uses TRBV5-1 with TRBJ1-2; D is undetermined. CDR3 length equals 16 residues. Trimming removed 0 bases at V and 1 base at J, with 13 bases between. The germline gives CDR1 SGHRS, CDR2 YFSETQ. The CDR3 bases are TGCGCCAGCAGCTTGGGACCGGACGGACTTAACTATGGCTACACCTTC. As protein: CASSLGPDGLNYGYTF.

Note on this clonotype: A clone one base away is much larger, so this may be a read error. J is TRBJ2-7 and V is TRBV3-1; weak D call: TRBD2 (6 bases). The CDR3 spans 15 residues. Per the germline V gene, CDR1 is LGHDT and CDR2 is YNNKEL (reference sequence). Trimming left V 2 bases short and J 4 bases short, with 15 bases between. The CDR3 loop is CASSQIGGIGYEQYF. Here the CDR3 DNA reads TGTGCCAGCAGCCAAATTGGCGGGATAGGATACGAGCAGTACTTC.

Turning to this clonotype: This may come from a read error, since a much larger clone is one base off. The chain has TRBV6-1 and TRBJ2-1; the D gene could be TRBD1 or TRBD2 (5 bases each). Germline V gives CDR1 MNHNS, CDR2 SASEGT. CDR3 length equals 14 residues. The CDR3 coding sequence is TGTGCCAGCAATGAAGGAATTGAGGGGCATGAGCAGTTCTTC. Amino acids: CASNEGIEGHEQFF.

The rearrangement links TRBV20-1 to TRBJ1-4, with D uncertain. The CDR3 loop spans 13 amino acids. V lost 5 bases to trimming and J lost 0 bases, with 7 bases between them. Per the germline V gene, CDR1 is DFQATT and CDR2 is SNEGSKA (reference sequence). In DNA form, the CDR3 reads TGCAGTGCTTGGGTTGCAACTAATGAAAAACTGTTTTTT. This codes for CSAWVATNEKLFF.

In this sample, this clonotype turned up many times. J is TRBJ2-2 and V is TRBV6-1; D gene ambiguous. This CDR3 contains 14 residues. Trimming left V 5 bases short and J 0 bases short, with 7 bases between. From germline, CDR1 is MNHNS and CDR2 SASEGT. The CDR3 loop is CASSYGPNTGELFF. In DNA form, the CDR3 reads TGTGCCAGCAGTTACGGTCCGAACACCGGGGAGCTGTTTTTT.